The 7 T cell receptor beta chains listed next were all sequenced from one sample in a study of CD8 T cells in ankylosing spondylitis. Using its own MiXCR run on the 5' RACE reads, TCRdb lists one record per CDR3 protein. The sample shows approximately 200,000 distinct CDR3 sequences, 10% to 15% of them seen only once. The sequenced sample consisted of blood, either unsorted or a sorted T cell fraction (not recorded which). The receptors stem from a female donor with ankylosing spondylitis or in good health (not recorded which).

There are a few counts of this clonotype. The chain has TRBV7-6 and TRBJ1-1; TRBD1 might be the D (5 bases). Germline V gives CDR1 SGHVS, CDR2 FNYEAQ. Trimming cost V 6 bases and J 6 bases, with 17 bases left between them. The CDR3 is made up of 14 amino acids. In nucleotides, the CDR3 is TGTGCCAGCAGGAGGGGACTGGGGAGTCCTGAAGCTTTCTTT. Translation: CASRRGLGSPEAFF. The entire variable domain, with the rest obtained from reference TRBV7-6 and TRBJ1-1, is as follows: GAGVSQSPRYKVTKRGQDVALRCDPISGHVSLYWYRQALGQGPEFLTYFNYEAQQDKSGLPNDRFSAERPEGSISTLTIQRTEQRDSAMYRCASRRGLGSPEAFFGQGTRLTVV.

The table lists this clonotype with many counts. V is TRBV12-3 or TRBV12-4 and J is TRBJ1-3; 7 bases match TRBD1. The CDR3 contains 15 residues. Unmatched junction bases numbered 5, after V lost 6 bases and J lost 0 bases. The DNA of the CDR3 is TGTGCCAGCAGGTACCCAGGGGGCTCTGGAAACACCATATATTTT. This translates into CASRYPGGSGNTIYF.

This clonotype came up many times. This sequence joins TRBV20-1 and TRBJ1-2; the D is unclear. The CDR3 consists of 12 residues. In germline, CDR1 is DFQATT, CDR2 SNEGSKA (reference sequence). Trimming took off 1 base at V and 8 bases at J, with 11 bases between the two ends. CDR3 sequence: CSARVSVWGYTF. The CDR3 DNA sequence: TGCAGTGCTAGAGTTTCGGTTTGGGGCTACACCTTC.

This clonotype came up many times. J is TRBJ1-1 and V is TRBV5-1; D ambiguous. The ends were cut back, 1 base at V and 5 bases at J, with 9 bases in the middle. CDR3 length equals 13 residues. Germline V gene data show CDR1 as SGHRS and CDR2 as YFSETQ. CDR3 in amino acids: CASSLIELTEAFF. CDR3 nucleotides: TGCGCCAGCAGCTTGATCGAGTTGACTGAAGCTTTCTTT.

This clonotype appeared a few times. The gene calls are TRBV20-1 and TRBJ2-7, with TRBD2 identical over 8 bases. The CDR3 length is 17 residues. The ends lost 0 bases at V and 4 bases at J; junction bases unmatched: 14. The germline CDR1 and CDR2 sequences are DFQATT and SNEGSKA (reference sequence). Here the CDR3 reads CSARDRGSGSVSYEQYF. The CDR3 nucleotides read TGCAGTGCTAGAGATCGGGGAAGCGGGAGTGTGTCTTACGAGCAGTACTTC.

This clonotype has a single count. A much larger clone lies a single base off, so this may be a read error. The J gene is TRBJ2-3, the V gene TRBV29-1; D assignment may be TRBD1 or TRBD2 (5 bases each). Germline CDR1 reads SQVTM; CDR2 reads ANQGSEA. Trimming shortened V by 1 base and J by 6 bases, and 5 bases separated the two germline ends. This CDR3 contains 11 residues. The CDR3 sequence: CSVEGGDTQYF. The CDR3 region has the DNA TGCAGCGTTGAAGGGGGGGATACGCAGTATTTT.

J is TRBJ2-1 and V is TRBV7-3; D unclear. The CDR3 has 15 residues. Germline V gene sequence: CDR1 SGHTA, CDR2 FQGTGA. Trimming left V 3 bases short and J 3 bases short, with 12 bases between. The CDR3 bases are TGTGCCAGCAGCTTCAGGCCAGCCGTCTACAATGAGCAGTTCTTC. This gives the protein CASSFRPAVYNEQFF.